This is a list of T cell receptor beta chains from one sample in a study of T cell responses to AZD1222 COVID-19 vaccine. Data came from immunoSEQ multiplex PCR; TCRdb stores just in-frame clones and leaves some out. The table records 80,000 to 90,000 clones, 92% of them present only once. Sequencing was performed on peripheral blood, taken on day 0 of AZD1222 vaccination. These receptors came from an adult in good health. The CDR3 runs from the conserved cysteine through the conserved F or W. Each record gives: D gene, V gene, J gene, clone size, CDR3 DNA, CDR3 protein. D genes are given only for firm matches. Clone sizes are given selectively: once, few, many, or a class where the clone is expanded.

>TRBD2|TRBV30|TRBJ2-7|NA
TGTGCCTGGGGAGGGACTAGCGGTAGTCCCCAGTACTTC
CAWGGTSGSPQYF
>TRBD2|TRBV7-6|TRBJ2-1|NA
TGTGCCAGCAGCCCTGACCTAGCGGGGGTCTACAATGAGCAGTTCTTC
CASSPDLAGVYNEQFF
>NA|TRBV2|TRBJ1-5|NA
TGTGCCAGCAGGGACGGTAGCAATCAGCCCCAGCATTTT
CASRDGSNQPQHF
>TRBD1|TRBV29-1|TRBJ2-7|NA
TGCAGCGTTGAAGCAGCGGCAGGGGGCGTAGAGCAGTACTTC
CSVEAAAGGVEQYF
>NA|TRBV7-9|TRBJ1-2|NA
TGTGCCAGCAGCTTAGGGGAGCCAGGGGCCTATGGCTACACCTTC
CASSLGEPGAYGYTF
>NA|TRBV11-2|TRBJ2-2|NA
TGTGCCAGCGCCCAGGGCGGAGGGACCGGGGAGCTGTTTTTT
CASAQGGGTGELFF
>TRBD2|TRBV18|TRBJ2-2|NA
TGTGCCAGCTCACCAATAAAGACTAGCGGGACAACCGGGGAGCTGTTTTTT
CASSPIKTSGTTGELFF
>NA|TRBV5-4|TRBJ1-1|few
TGTGCCAGCTCTGGACAGATCGCGAACACTGAAGCTTTCTTT
CASSGQIANTEAFF
>TRBD1|TRBV27|TRBJ1-2|NA
TGTGCCAGCAGTTTATCTTCGGGACAGTACTATGGCTACACCTTC
CASSLSSGQYYGYTF
>TRBD1|TRBV13|TRBJ2-7|NA
TGTGCCAGCAGCTCCGACAGGGGGCGCGACGAGCAGTACTTC
CASSSDRGRDEQYF
>NA|TRBV29-1|TRBJ1-2|NA
TGCAGCGTTGAAAGGTGGAACTATGGCTACACCTTC
CSVERWNYGYTF
>NA|TRBV3-1/TRBV3-2|TRBJ1-1|NA
TGTGCCAGCAGCCAAGGGTTTAGGGGGACTGAAGCTTTCTTT
CASSQGFRGTEAFF
>TRBD2|TRBV6-5|TRBJ2-7|NA
TGTGCCAGCAGGGGACTAGCGGGAGGGCTCCACGAGCAGTACTTC
CASRGLAGGLHEQYF
>TRBD2|TRBV2|TRBJ2-7|NA
TGTGCCAGCAGCGTAACTAGCGGGAGCTCCTACGAGCAGTACTTC
CASSVTSGSSYEQYF
>TRBD2|TRBV6-1|TRBJ2-3|NA
TGTGCCAGCAGTGAGTTAGCGGGATCTAGCACAGATACGCAGTATTTT
CASSELAGSSTDTQYF
>NA|TRBV5-5|TRBJ2-7|once
TGTGCCAGCAGCAGTGCCAGCTACGAGCAGTACTTC
CASSSASYEQYF
>TRBD1|TRBV15|TRBJ1-2|NA
TGTGCCACCAGCAGAGATTCACAGGGGGTTTGGGATGGCTACACCTTC
CATSRDSQGVWDGYTF
>NA|TRBV28|TRBJ2-1|NA
TGTGCCAGCAGTTTGTTGGAGATAGCCAATGAGCAGTTCTTC
CASSLLEIANEQFF
>TRBD2|TRBV18|TRBJ2-7|NA
TGTGCCAGCTCACCACAAGATCTCGCGGGAGTTGGCTACGAGCAGTACTTC
CASSPQDLAGVGYEQYF
>TRBD2|TRBV14|TRBJ2-1|NA
TGTGCCAGCAGCCCTCGAAAAGCGGGACCCCCCCGGAATGAGCAGTTCTTC
CASSPRKAGPPRNEQFF
>NA|TRBV9|TRBJ2-1|NA
TGTGCCAGCAGCTCCCTCCAGGGGGGGGTAAGGCCTGAGCAGTTCTTC
CASSSLQGGVRPEQFF
>NA|TRBV5-1|TRBJ1-1|few
TGCGCCAGCAGCTTGGAGGCGGAGATCACTGAAGCTTTCTTT
CASSLEAEITEAFF
>NA|TRBV2|TRBJ2-2|NA
TGTGCCAGCACTACTAGTAGGGCCGGGGAGCTGTTTTTT
CASTTSRAGELFF
>NA|TRBV4-1|TRBJ1-4|once
TGCGCCAGCAGCCCGAGACAGGAGAGGGAAAAACTGTTTTTT
CASSPRQEREKLFF
>NA|TRBV28|TRBJ2-3|NA
TGTGCCAGCAGTTTAAAGTCCCCGGATACGCAGTATTTT
CASSLKSPDTQYF
>NA|TRBV5-4|TRBJ2-5|NA
TGTGCCAGCAGCTTGGTATCTAGCGCGTTAAAGGTGACCCAGTACTTC
CASSLVSSALKVTQYF
>NA|TRBV29-1|TRBJ1-1|NA
TGCAGCGTTGACCCCGGACAAAACACTGAAGCTTTCTTT
CSVDPGQNTEAFF
>TRBD1|TRBV13|TRBJ2-1|NA
TGTGCCAGCAGCGGACAGGGGCGAACCTACAATGAGCAGTTCTTC
CASSGQGRTYNEQFF
>NA|TRBV4-3|TRBJ2-2|once
TGCGCCAGCTTAACTTTCACCGGGGAGCTGTTTTTT
CASLTFTGELFF
>NA|TRBV12-3/TRBV12-4|TRBJ2-5|NA
TGTGCCAGCAGTTTACAGGGAAAAGAGACCCAGTACTTC
CASSLQGKETQYF
>NA|TRBV6-4|TRBJ1-6|NA
TGTGCCAGCAGTTCTTGGGTAAATTCACCCCTCCACTTT
CASSSWVNSPLHF
>TRBD2|TRBV29-1|TRBJ2-3|NA
TGCAGCGTCGTTACTAGCGGGAGTGCAGATACGCAGTATTTT
CSVVTSGSADTQYF
>NA|TRBV2|TRBJ2-1|NA
TGTGCCAGCAAAGGGAACCCCTACAATGAGCAGTTCTTC
CASKGNPYNEQFF
>NA|TRBV28|TRBJ1-5|NA
TGTGCCAGCGACCTCCACTTGGGAAGGGGGGAAAATCAGCCCCAGCATTTT
CASDLHLGRGENQPQHF
>NA|TRBV2|TRBJ1-2|once
TGTGCCAGCACGGGATACTTCTCCATCTACACCTTC
CASTGYFSIYTF
>TRBD2|TRBV5-1|TRBJ2-3|NA
TGCGCCAGCAGCTTGGGAGCGGGGCTAAGCACAGATACGCAGTATTTT
CASSLGAGLSTDTQYF
>NA|TRBV12-3/TRBV12-4|TRBJ2-5|NA
TGTGCCAGCGGACCGTATGAGATAGAGACCCAGTACTTC
CASGPYEIETQYF
>NA|TRBV7-8|TRBJ2-2|NA
TGTGCCAGCAGCCCCCGACTAACCCAAAGCGCCGGGGAGCTGTTTTTT
CASSPRLTQSAGELFF
>NA|TRBV10-3|TRBJ1-5|NA
TGTGCCATCAGTGAGTCGAGGGGTAGCAATCAGCCCCAGCATTTT
CAISESRGSNQPQHF
>NA|TRBV6-4|TRBJ2-2|NA
TGTGCCAGCAGTGAGGGCACCGGGGAGCTGTTTTTT
CASSEGTGELFF
>NA|TRBV7-2|TRBJ2-7|once
TGTGCCAGCACCCAAAGGGCCAGTAACTCCTACGAGCAGTACTTC
CASTQRASNSYEQYF
>TRBD2|TRBV6-5|TRBJ2-7|NA
TGTGCCAGCAAGGAGTCGGGCGGGAGGGATGAGCAGTACTTC
CASKESGGRDEQYF
>NA|TRBV7-9|TRBJ2-7|NA
TGTGCCAGCAGCTCAGAACAGGACTACGAGCAGTACTTC
CASSSEQDYEQYF
>NA|TRBV2|TRBJ1-4|NA
TGTGCCAGCATCGACGGCAGGGAGGGTGAAAAACTGTTTTTT
CASIDGREGEKLFF
>NA|TRBV7-2|TRBJ1-3|NA
TGTGCCAGCAGCTTAGCGGGGGGACCCGGTAGGACCATATATTTT
CASSLAGGPGRTIYF
>NA|TRBV28|TRBJ2-7|once
TGTGCCAGCAGTTTGCAATACAGGGAACTCACCTACGAGCAGTACTTC
CASSLQYRELTYEQYF
>NA|TRBV14|TRBJ2-5|NA
TGTGCCAGCAGCCAAGTTGCGGGCACAAACCAAGAGACCCAGTACTTC
CASSQVAGTNQETQYF
>NA|TRBV7-3|TRBJ2-1|few
TGTGCCAGCAAAGAGCGGAGCTCCTACAATGAGCAGTTCTTC
CASKERSSYNEQFF